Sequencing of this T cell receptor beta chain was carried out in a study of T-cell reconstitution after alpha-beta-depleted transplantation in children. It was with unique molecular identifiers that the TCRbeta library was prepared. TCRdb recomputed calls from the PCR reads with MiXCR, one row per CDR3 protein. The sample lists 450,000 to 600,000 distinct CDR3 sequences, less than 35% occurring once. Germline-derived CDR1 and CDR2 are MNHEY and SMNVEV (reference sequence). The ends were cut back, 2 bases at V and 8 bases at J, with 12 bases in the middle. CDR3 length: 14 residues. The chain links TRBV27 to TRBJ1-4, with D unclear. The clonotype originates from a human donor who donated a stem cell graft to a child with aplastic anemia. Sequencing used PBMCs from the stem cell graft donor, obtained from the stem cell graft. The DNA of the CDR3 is TGTGCCAGCAGTTTAAGTCCGGTGTCGGAAAAACTGTTTTTT. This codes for CASSLSPVSEKLFF.